These 19 T cell receptor beta chains were sequenced from one sample in a study of radiation and T cells in renal cell carcinoma. Sequencing used immunoSEQ multiplex PCR; TCRdb keeps in-frame clones, though not all of them. Of roughly 100,000 clones listed, less than 90% are singletons. Sample time point: baseline pretreatment blood. As to treatment: 15 Gy SBRT to primary tumor, nephrectomy 4 weeks later. Specimen: blood, collected from a patient whose treatment included radiotherapy and nephrectomy. These receptors were obtained from a man aged 45 to 65 with renal cell carcinoma.

J is TRBJ2-1 and V is TRBV4-1, with 10 bases lining up with TRBD2. V was pared by 8 bases and J by 6 bases, with 7 bases of the junction left unmatched. Germline V gene data show CDR1 as MGHRA and CDR2 as YSYEKL. The CDR3 runs to 14 residues. CDR3 sequence: CASESGRARNEQFF. The CDR3 DNA reads TGCGCCAGCGAGAGCGGGAGGGCCCGCAATGAGCAGTTCTTC.

The V gene is TRBV7-2, the J gene TRBJ2-5; 14 bases agree with TRBD2. The CDR3 runs 16 residues. V trimming: 5 bases; J trimming: 1 base; junction bases outside the gene matches: 3. Germline loops: CDR1 SGHTA, CDR2 FQGNSA. CDR3 in DNA: TGTGCCAGCAGCCCGGGGACTAGCGGGGGCCAAGAGACCCAGTACTTC. Translated, it gives CASSPGTSGGQETQYF.

This chain connects TRBV15 to TRBJ2-5; 7 bases match TRBD2. The CDR3 is 19 amino acids. Trimming removed 0 bases from V and 2 bases from J; junction bases left unmatched: 15. Germline CDR1 reads LNHNV; CDR2 reads YYDKDF (reference sequence). In nucleotides, the CDR3 is TGTGCCACCAGCAGAGAAGGTTCGGTCCAAGCGGGGCTTCAAGAGACCCAGTACTTC. Protein sequence: CATSREGSVQAGLQETQYF.

The chain recombines TRBV2 with TRBJ2-3; 7 bases are a match to TRBD2. Germline trimming cut 2 bases from V and 3 bases from J; bases unmatched to any gene: 5. This CDR3 has 15 amino acids. Per germline, CDR1 SNHLY and CDR2 FYNNEI. This chain's CDR3 is CASSENVGGTDTQYF. In DNA form, the CDR3 reads TGTGCCAGCAGTGAAAACGTGGGGGGGACAGATACGCAGTATTTT.

The chain couples TRBV5-5 to TRBJ2-7, with D unresolved. The germline V gene has CDR1 SGHKS and CDR2 YYEKEE (reference sequence). The germline V and J ends were trimmed by 2 bases and 4 bases, with 10 bases remaining between them. The CDR3 covers 13 residues. This CDR3 reads CASSFEPRYEQYF. The CDR3 region has the DNA TGTGCCAGCAGCTTTGAGCCCCGTTACGAGCAGTACTTC.

The chain recombines TRBV7-6 with TRBJ2-1; 11 bases line up with TRBD2. J lost 3 bases, V lost 3 bases, and 1 base had no gene match. Germline lookup yields CDR1 SGHVS and CDR2 FNYEAQ. CDR3 size: 15 residues. CDR3 sequence reads: CASSFTSGGYNEQFF. The CDR3 coding sequence is TGTGCCAGCAGCTTTACTAGCGGGGGCTACAATGAGCAGTTCTTC.

This clone was seen only once. The J gene is TRBJ2-7, the V gene TRBV9; D is uncertain. The germline gives CDR1 SGDLS, CDR2 YYNGEE. There are 15 residues in the CDR3. V was pared by 0 bases and J by 1 base, with 11 bases between. The CDR3 DNA sequence: TGTGCCAGCAGCGTAGAGGCAGACGGGTCCTACGAGCAGTACTTC. Its translation: CASSVEADGSYEQYF.

This chain uses TRBV10-3 with TRBJ2-7; D might be TRBD2 (6 bases). This CDR3 contains 13 residues. CDR1 and CDR2 from the germline V gene are ENHRY and SYGVKD. V was pared by 2 bases and J by 13 bases, with 18 bases between. The DNA for the CDR3 is TGTGCCATCAGTGAGCCCGATAGGGCGGGGAGCTACTTC. It translates to CAISEPDRAGSYF.

CDR3 amino acids: CASSFGQGNVAFF. CDR3 DNA sequence: TGTGCCAGCAGCTTCGGCCAGGGGAATGTGGCTTTCTTT. The chain employs TRBV5-5 and TRBJ1-1; D perhaps matches TRBD1 (6 bases). CDR1 and CDR2 from the germline V gene are SGHKS and YYEKEE (reference sequence). Trimming took off 2 bases at V and 11 bases at J, with 16 bases between the two ends. The CDR3 has 13 residues.

This clone has a single count. The V gene is TRBV19, the J gene TRBJ1-2; possible D gene TRBD1, 5 bases. Trimming cost V 6 bases and J 8 bases, with 16 bases left between them. The germline CDR1 and CDR2 sequences are LNHDA and SQIVND (reference sequence). CDR3 length: 13 residues. DNA for the CDR3: TGTGCCAGTAGAACCGGGCAGGGTTGGGGCTACACCTTC. It translates to CASRTGQGWGYTF.

The V and J genes are TRBV11-3 and TRBJ2-7; 8 bases align to TRBD2. The CDR3 sequence is 13 residues long. Germline trimming cut 6 bases from V and 7 bases from J; bases unmatched to any gene: 8. Germline CDR1 SGHNT, CDR2 YENEEA. For the CDR3, the DNA is TGTGCCAGCAGTCTCGGGGGGGAGAGGGAGCAGTACTTC. Protein sequence: CASSLGGEREQYF.

V gene TRBV29-1 combines with J gene TRBJ2-3, with D hard to call. V shed 7 bases and J shed 0 bases, with 11 bases lying between them. Germline V gene lookup returns CDR1 SQVTM and CDR2 ANQGSEA. There are 13 residues in the CDR3. The CDR3 loop is CSARPRSTDTQYF. The CDR3, as DNA: TGCAGCGCCCGTCCACGTAGCACAGATACGCAGTATTTT.

The chain joins TRBV29-1 to TRBJ2-5; possibly TRBD1 for D (6 bases). Trimming removed 7 bases at V and 1 base at J, with 13 bases between. CDR3 length: 13 amino acids. CDR1 is SQVTM, CDR2 ANQGSEA, per germline. The chain's CDR3 is CSGGQLLQETQYF. The CDR3 nucleotides are TGCAGCGGAGGACAGCTCCTCCAAGAGACCCAGTACTTC.

This chain joins TRBV5-1 and TRBJ1-1; no clear D gene. The germline V gene has CDR1 SGHRS and CDR2 YFSETQ. Trimming pared 5 bases from V and 2 bases from J, leaving 13 bases between. CDR3 length: 14 residues. DNA for the CDR3: TGCGCCAGCAGGGGCGGGCTGCTTAACACTGAAGCTTTCTTT. It is translated as CASRGGLLNTEAFF. Full variable domain (remainder filled in from reference TRBV5-1 and TRBJ1-1): KAGVTQTPRYLIKTRGQQVTLSCSPISGHRSVSWYQQTPGQGLQFLFEYFSETQRNKGNFPGRFSGRQFSNSRSEMNVSTLELGDSALYLCASRGGLLNTEAFFGQGTRLTVV.

This clone was seen once. The chain couples TRBV6-4 to TRBJ1-2, with D possibly TRBD1 on 6 matching bases. V lost 4 bases, J lost 3 bases, and 15 bases lay in between. The germline V gene has CDR1 MRHNA and CDR2 SNTAGT. This CDR3 is built from 15 residues. The chain's CDR3 is CASSGRDKNYYGYTF. The DNA of the CDR3 is TGTGCCAGCAGTGGGAGGGACAAGAATTACTATGGCTACACCTTC.

This clone appeared once. The chain's CDR3 is CAAGTGGVGNTEAFF. In DNA, the CDR3 is TGTGCTGCCGGGACAGGGGGCGTCGGGAACACTGAAGCTTTCTTT. The chain joins TRBV5-4 to TRBJ1-1, with 12 nucleotides matching TRBD1. The CDR3 extends over 15 amino acids. CDR1 and CDR2 from the germline V gene are SGHNT and YYREEE (reference sequence).

CDR3 in DNA: TGCAGCGCGCCGGGGGGCCAAGGGCAAGAGACCCAGTACTTC. It translates to CSAPGGQGQETQYF. The V and J genes are TRBV29-1 and TRBJ2-5; tentative D call: TRBD2 (7 bases). The length of the CDR3 is 14 residues. Per the germline V gene, CDR1 is SQVTM and CDR2 is ANQGSEA. V was pared by 7 bases and J by 2 bases, with 17 bases between. Variable domain in full (rest from reference TRBV29-1 and TRBJ2-5): SAVISQKPSRDICQRGTSLTIQCQVDSQVTMMFWYRQQPGQSLTLIATANQGSEATYESGFVIDKFPISRPNLTFSTLTVSNMSPEDSSIYLCSAPGGQGQETQYFGPGTRLLVL.

On this clone itself: This sample also contains other DNA sequences that code for the same CDR3. The genes are TRBV5-1 and TRBJ2-5; D not certain. Trimming stripped 0 bases from V and 2 bases from J, with 2 bases between. CDR1 is SGHRS, CDR2 YFSETQ, per germline. The CDR3 loop spans 12 amino acids. The CDR3 nucleotides are TGCGCCAGCAGCTTGGAACAAGAGACCCAGTACTTC. Translation gives CASSLEQETQYF.

The chain employs TRBV5-4 and TRBJ2-2; tentatively, D is TRBD2 (6 bases). V was cut by 0 bases and J by 2 bases, with 11 bases left in between. From germline, CDR1 is SGHNT and CDR2 YYREEE (reference sequence). The CDR3 is 16 amino acids. The CDR3 nucleotides are TGTGCCAGCAGCTTGGCCGGTAGCGGAAACACCGGGGAGCTGTTTTTT. This gives the protein CASSLAGSGNTGELFF.